Listed here is a single T cell receptor (beta chain). What it binds is not known. Deletions cut 5 bases from V and 4 bases from J, with 8 bases between. This CDR3 has 12 residues. The germline V gene encodes CDR1 SQVTM and CDR2 ANQGSEA. This sample was included in a study of response to subunit inactivated influenza vaccine. Study observations and caveats: There was a suggestion from the authors that each seasonal influenza vaccination recruits few new T cells.

Each CDR3 protein is one row after TCRdb ran MiXCR on the RT-PCR reads. The sample has 500,000 to 650,000 distinct CDR3 sequences, approximately 7.7% seen once; the top ten hold under 15%. The chain employs TRBV29-1 and TRBJ2-2; D remains unclear. The sequence came from a man between 45 and 75 years old who received an inactivated influenza vaccine. Specimen: PBMCs from blood, collected less than 30 months after vaccination. DNA of the CDR3: TGCAGCGTTCTCGGGCTCACCGGGGAGCTGTTTTTT. This sequence encodes CSVLGLTGELFF.